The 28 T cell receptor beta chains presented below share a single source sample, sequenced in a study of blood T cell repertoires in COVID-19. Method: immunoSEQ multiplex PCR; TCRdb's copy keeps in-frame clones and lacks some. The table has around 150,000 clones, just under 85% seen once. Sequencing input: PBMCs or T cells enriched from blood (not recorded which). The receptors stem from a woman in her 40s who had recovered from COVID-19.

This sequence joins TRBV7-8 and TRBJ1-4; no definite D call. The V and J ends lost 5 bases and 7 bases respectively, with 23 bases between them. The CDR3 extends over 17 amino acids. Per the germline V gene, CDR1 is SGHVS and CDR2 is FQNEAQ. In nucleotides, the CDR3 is TGTGCCAGCAGCCCGGGCACGCGGGGTCTATCTGGTGAAAAACTGTTTTTT. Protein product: CASSPGTRGLSGEKLFF.

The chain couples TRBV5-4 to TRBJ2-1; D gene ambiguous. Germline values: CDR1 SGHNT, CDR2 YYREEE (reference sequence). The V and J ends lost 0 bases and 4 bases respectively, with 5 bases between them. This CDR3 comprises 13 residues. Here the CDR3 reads CASSLDTYNEQFF. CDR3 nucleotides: TGTGCCAGCAGCTTGGACACATACAATGAGCAGTTCTTC.

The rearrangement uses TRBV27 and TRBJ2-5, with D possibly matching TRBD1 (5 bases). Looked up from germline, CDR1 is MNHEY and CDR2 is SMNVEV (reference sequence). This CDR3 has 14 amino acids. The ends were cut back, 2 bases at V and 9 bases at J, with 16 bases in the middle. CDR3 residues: CASSLRSKGPAQYF. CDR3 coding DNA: TGTGCCAGCAGTTTAAGATCTAAGGGGCCCGCCCAGTACTTC.

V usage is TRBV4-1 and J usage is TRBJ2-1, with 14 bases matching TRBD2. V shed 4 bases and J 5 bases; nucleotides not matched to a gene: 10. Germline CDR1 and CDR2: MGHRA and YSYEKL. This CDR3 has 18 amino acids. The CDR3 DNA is TGCGCCAGCAGCCGGATAGAGTTGGGACTAGCGGGAGACAATGAGCAGTTCTTC. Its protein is CASSRIELGLAGDNEQFF.

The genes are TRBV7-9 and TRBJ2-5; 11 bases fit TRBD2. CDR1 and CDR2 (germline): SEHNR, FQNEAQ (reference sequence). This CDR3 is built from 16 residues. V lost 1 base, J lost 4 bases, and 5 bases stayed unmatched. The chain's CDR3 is CASSLDGLAGGETQYF. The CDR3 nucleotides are TGTGCCAGCAGCTTAGACGGTCTAGCGGGAGGAGAGACCCAGTACTTC.

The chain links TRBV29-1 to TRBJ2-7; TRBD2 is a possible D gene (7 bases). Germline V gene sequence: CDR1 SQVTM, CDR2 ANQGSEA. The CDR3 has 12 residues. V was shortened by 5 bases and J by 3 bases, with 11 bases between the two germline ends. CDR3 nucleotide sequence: TGCAGCGTTCGGGGGGCTGACTACGAGCAGTACTTC. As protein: CSVRGADYEQYF.

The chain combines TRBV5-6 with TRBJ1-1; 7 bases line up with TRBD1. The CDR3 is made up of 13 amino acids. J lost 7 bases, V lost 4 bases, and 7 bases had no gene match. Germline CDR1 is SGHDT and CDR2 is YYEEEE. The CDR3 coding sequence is TGTGCCAGCAGCCCGACAGGGTGGGGTGAAGCTTTCTTT. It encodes CASSPTGWGEAFF.

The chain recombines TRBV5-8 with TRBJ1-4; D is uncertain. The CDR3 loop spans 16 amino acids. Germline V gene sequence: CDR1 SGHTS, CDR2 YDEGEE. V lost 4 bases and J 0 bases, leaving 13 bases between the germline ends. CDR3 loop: CASSAGRGATNEKLFF. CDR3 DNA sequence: TGTGCCAGCAGCGCGGGCCGGGGTGCAACTAATGAAAAACTGTTTTTT.

CDR3 in amino acids: CASSQEEGLQVEQYF. CDR3 nucleotides: TGCGCCAGCAGCCAAGAAGAAGGACTTCAGGTCGAGCAGTACTTC. The chain combines TRBV4-1 with TRBJ2-7; D might be TRBD2 (5 bases). The CDR3 covers 15 residues. Per the germline V gene, CDR1 is MGHRA and CDR2 is YSYEKL. V was cut by 0 bases and J by 6 bases, with 15 bases left in between.

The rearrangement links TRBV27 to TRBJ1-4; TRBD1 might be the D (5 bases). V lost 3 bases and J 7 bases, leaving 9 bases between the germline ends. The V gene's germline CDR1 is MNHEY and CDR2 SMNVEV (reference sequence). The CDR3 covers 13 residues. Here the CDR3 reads CASSFQGPEKLFF. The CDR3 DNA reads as TGTGCCAGCAGTTTCCAGGGTCCTGAAAAACTGTTTTTT.

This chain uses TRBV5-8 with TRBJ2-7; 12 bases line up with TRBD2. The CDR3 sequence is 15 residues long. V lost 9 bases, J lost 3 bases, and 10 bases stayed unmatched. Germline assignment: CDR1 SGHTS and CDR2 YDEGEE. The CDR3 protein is CAIGSSGRADYEQYF. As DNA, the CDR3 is TGTGCCATCGGTTCTAGCGGGAGGGCCGACTACGAGCAGTACTTC. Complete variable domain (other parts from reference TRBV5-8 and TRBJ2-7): EAGVTQSPTHLIKTRGQQATLRCSPISGHTSVYWYQQALGLGLQFLLWYDEGEERNRGNFPPRFSGRQFPNYSSELNVNALELEDSALYLCAIGSSGRADYEQYFGPGTRLTVT.

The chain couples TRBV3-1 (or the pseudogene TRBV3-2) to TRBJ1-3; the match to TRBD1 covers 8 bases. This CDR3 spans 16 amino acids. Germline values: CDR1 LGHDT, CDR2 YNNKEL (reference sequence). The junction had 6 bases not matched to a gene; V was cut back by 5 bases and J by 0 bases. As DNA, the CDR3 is TGTGCCAGCAGCTTCAACACAGGGGGCTCTGGAAACACCATATATTTT. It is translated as CASSFNTGGSGNTIYF.

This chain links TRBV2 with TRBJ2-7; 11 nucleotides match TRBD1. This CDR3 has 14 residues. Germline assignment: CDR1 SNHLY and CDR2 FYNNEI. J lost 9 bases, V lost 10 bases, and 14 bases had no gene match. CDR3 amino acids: CATLGQGDLRGQYF. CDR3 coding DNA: TGTGCCACCTTGGGACAGGGGGACCTACGTGGGCAGTACTTC.

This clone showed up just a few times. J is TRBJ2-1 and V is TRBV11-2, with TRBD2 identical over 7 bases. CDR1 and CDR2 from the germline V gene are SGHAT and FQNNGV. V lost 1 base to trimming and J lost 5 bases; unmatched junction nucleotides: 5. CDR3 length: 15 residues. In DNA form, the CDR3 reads TGTGCCAGCAGCTTAGTGTCTAGCGGTAACAATGAGCAGTTCTTC. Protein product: CASSLVSSGNNEQFF.

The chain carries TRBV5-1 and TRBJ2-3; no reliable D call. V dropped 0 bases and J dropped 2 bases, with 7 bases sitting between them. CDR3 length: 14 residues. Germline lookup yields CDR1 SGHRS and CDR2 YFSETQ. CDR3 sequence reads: CASSLVGNTDTQYF. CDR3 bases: TGCGCCAGCAGCTTGGTTGGCAACACAGATACGCAGTATTTT.

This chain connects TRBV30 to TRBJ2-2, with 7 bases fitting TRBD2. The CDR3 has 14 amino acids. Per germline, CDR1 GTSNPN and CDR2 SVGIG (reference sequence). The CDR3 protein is CARGEGGGTGELFF. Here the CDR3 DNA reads TGTGCACGGGGGGAGGGCGGGGGCACCGGGGAGCTGTTTTTT.

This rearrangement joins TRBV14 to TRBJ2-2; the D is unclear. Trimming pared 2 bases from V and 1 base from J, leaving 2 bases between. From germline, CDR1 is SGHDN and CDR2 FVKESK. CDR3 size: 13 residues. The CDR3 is CASSQQNTGELFF. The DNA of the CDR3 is TGTGCCAGCAGCCAACAGAACACCGGGGAGCTGTTTTTT.

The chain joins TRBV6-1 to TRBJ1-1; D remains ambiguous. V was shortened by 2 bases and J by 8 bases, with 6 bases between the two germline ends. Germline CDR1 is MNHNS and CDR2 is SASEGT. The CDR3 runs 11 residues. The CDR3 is CASSERVEAFF. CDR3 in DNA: TGTGCCAGCAGTGAACGGGTGGAAGCTTTCTTT.

CDR3 region: CASSLPAGDLNNEQFF. The DNA of the CDR3 is TGCGCCAGCAGCCTTCCAGCGGGAGATCTCAATAATGAGCAGTTCTTC. The chain couples TRBV5-1 to TRBJ2-1; 8 bases line up with TRBD2. The length of the CDR3 is 16 residues. V dropped 4 bases and J dropped 7; count of bases not matched to a gene: 13. From germline, CDR1 is SGHRS and CDR2 YFSETQ.

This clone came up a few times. The CDR3 is CASSIGEGPVYEQYF. The CDR3 nucleotides are TGTGCCAGTAGTATAGGTGAGGGTCCGGTCTACGAGCAGTACTTC. The chain combines TRBV19 with TRBJ2-7; D is perhaps TRBD2 (5 bases). Germline values: CDR1 LNHDA, CDR2 SQIVND (reference sequence). CDR3 length equals 15 residues. Deletions cut 1 base from V and 3 bases from J, with 13 bases between.

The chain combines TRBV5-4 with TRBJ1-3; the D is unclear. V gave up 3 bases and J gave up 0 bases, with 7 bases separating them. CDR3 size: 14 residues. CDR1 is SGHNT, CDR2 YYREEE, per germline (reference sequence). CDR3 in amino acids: CASSSGGSGNTIYF. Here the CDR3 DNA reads TGTGCCAGCAGCTCGGGTGGCTCTGGAAACACCATATATTTT.

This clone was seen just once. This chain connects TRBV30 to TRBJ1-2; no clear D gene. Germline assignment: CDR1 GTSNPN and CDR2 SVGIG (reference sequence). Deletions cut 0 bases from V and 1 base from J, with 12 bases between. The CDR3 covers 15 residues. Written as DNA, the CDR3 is TGTGCCTGGAGTGTCCCCCGGTTGATTAACTATGGCTACACCTTC. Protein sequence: CAWSVPRLINYGYTF.

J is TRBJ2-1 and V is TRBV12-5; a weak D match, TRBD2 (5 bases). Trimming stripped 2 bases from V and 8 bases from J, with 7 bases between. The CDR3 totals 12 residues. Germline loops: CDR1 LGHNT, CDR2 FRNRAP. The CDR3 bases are TGTGCTAGTGGTTTGTACGGGGATGAGCAGTTCTTC. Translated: CASGLYGDEQFF.

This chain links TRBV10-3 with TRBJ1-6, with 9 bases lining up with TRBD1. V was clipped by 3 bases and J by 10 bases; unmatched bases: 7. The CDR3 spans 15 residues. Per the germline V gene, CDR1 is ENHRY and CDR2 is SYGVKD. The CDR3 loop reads CAISEWRDRDSPLHF. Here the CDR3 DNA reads TGTGCCATCAGTGAATGGAGGGACAGGGACTCACCCCTCCACTTT.

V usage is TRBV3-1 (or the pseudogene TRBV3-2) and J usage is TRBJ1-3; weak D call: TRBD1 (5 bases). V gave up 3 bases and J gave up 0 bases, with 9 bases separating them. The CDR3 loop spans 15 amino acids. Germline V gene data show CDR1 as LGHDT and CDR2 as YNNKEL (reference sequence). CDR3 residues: CASSQDTVSGNTIYF. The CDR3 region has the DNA TGTGCCAGCAGCCAGGACACCGTCTCTGGAAACACCATATATTTT.

CDR3: CAILSGVNTDTQYF. The DNA of the CDR3 is TGTGCCATCCTTAGCGGAGTTAACACAGATACGCAGTATTTT. The chain links TRBV10-3 to TRBJ2-3; D is possibly TRBD2 (6 bases). The CDR3 is 14 residues long. The V gene's germline CDR1 is ENHRY and CDR2 SYGVKD. V lost 8 bases, J lost 2 bases, and 14 bases lay in between.

The chain's CDR3 is CASSTGVEYEQYF. CDR3 bases: TGCGCCAGCAGTACAGGGGTGGAGTACGAGCAGTACTTC. The V and J genes are TRBV10-1 and TRBJ2-7; 7 nucleotides line up with TRBD1. In germline, CDR1 is WNHNN, CDR2 SYGVQD (reference sequence). With V trimmed by 5 bases and J by 4 bases, 5 bases remained unmatched. This CDR3 has 13 amino acids.

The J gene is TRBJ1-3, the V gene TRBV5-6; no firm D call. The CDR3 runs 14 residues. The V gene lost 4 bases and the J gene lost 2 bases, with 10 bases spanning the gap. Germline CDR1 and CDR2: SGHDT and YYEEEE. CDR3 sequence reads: CASSGRVTGNTIYF. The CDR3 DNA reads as TGTGCCAGCAGCGGGAGGGTAACTGGAAACACCATATATTTT.